The present entry profiles one TCR beta chain with its context. This specimen belongs to a study of cytomegalovirus exposure and HLA in healthy donors. The germline gives CDR1 SGHRS, CDR2 YFSETQ. Trimming left V 1 base short and J 0 bases short, with 5 bases between. CDR3 length equals 14 residues. A multiplex PCR was run with 60 Vbeta primers and 13 Jbeta primers. In the original processing: Later reanalysis found 75 million to 95 million unique TCR beta chains, approximately 11 million of them shared. Sequencing used immunoSEQ multiplex PCR; TCRdb keeps in-frame clones, though not all of them. The DNA was the basis for D and trimming; V, J and clone size are from that table. The sample shows approximately 160,000 clones, about 70% of them seen only once.

The TCR comes from a woman aged 40 to 50 in good health and CMV-seropositive. Sequencing was done on a sample of PBMCs. The chain links TRBV5-1 to TRBJ1-3; D remains unclear. The CDR3 DNA reads as TGCGCCAGCAGCTTGATCAGCTCTGGAAACACCATATATTTT. Translated, it gives CASSLISSGNTIYF.